The present T cell receptor (beta chain) was sequenced within a study of blood T cell repertoires in COVID-19. Turning to the study itself: Acute-phase and convalescent COVID-19 samples originated in the United States, Italy and Spain. PBMCs, B-cell-depleted T cells, or T cells provided the cDNA or gDNA that made up the material.

The germline V gene encodes CDR1 GTSNPN and CDR2 SVGIG (reference sequence). The CDR3 has 11 residues. Trimming removed 8 bases from V and 8 bases from J, with 15 bases in between. Per the original methods: Quantification of nucleated cells was approximated via reference gene primer amplification. Clones were sequenced by immunoSEQ multiplex PCR, and TCRdb holds only the in-frame ones, with some missing. The V and J calls and clone size are taken from that table; D and trimming were inferred from the DNA. In the table there are 100,000 to 150,000 clones, around 89% of which are singletons. This chain connects TRBV30 to TRBJ1-1; D remains ambiguous. Specimen: peripheral blood. This receptor was identified in a man aged 45-60 years with active or convalescent COVID-19. The CDR3 bases are TGTGCCCTGGCCAGATTCTCAGAAGCTTTCTTT. Translated, it gives CALARFSEAFF.